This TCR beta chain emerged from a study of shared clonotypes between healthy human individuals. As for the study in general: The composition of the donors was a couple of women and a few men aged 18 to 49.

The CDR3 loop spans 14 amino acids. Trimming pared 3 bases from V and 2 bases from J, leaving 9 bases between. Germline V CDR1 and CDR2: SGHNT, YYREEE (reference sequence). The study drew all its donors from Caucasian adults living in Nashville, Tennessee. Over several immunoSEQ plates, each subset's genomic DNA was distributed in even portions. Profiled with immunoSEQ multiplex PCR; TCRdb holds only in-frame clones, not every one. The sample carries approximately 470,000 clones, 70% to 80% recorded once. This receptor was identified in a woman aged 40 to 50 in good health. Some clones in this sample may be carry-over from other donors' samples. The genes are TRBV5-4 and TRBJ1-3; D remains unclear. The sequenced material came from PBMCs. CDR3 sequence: CASSSNGPGNTIYF. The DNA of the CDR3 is TGTGCCAGCAGCTCCAACGGTCCTGGAAACACCATATATTTT.